This entry lists 24 T cell receptor beta chains sequenced from one sample in a study of blood T cell repertoires in COVID-19. Clones were sequenced by immunoSEQ multiplex PCR, and TCRdb holds only the in-frame ones, with some missing. The sample holds under 200,000 clones, about 88% seen once. The sequenced material came from peripheral blood. The receptors shown here come from a man aged 40-49 years with active or convalescent COVID-19.

This chain joins TRBV3-1 (or the pseudogene TRBV3-2) and TRBJ1-5; 8 bases align to TRBD1. The length of the CDR3 is 19 residues. After removal of 5 bases from V and 0 bases from J, the junction contained 15 bases not matched to a gene. Germline V gene lookup returns CDR1 LGHDT and CDR2 YNNKEL (reference sequence). The CDR3 DNA reads as TGTGCCAGCAGCAAAGGACAGGGCCCGACTACCAATAGCAATCAGCCCCAGCATTTT. As protein: CASSKGQGPTTNSNQPQHF.

This clone appeared once. The chain carries TRBV7-9 and TRBJ2-7; 10 positions match TRBD1. Germline V lookup: CDR1 SEHNR, CDR2 FQNEAQ (reference sequence). V lost 5 bases, J lost 1 base, and 8 bases stayed unmatched. The CDR3 runs 16 residues. The DNA of the CDR3 is TGTGCCAGCAGCCCAACGGACAGGGGGTATTCCTACGAGCAGTACTTC. It codes for CASSPTDRGYSYEQYF.

The chain couples TRBV5-4 to TRBJ2-7; 10 positions match TRBD2. The CDR3 loop spans 15 amino acids. The germline CDR1 and CDR2 sequences are SGHNT and YYREEE (reference sequence). Trimming at V came to 4 bases and at J to 5 bases, leaving 9 bases not matched to a gene. The CDR3 coding sequence is TGTGCCAGCAGCATAATAAGCGGGGGGGCGAACGAGCAGTACTTC. Translating gives CASSIISGGANEQYF.

The CDR3 loop reads CASSLDSFSRNSPLHF. The CDR3 bases are TGTGCCAGCAGCTTAGATAGCTTCTCGAGGAATTCACCCCTCCACTTT. The rearrangement uses TRBV7-9 and TRBJ1-6; no definite D call. The CDR3 consists of 16 residues. Germline V gene lookup returns CDR1 SEHNR and CDR2 FQNEAQ (reference sequence). V lost 1 base and J 7 bases, leaving 14 bases between the germline ends.

This rearrangement joins TRBV5-1 to TRBJ2-3; maybe TRBD2 (6 bases). Germline V gene lookup returns CDR1 SGHRS and CDR2 YFSETQ. Trimming shortened V by 4 bases and J by 6 bases, and 18 bases separated the two germline ends. CDR3 length: 15 amino acids. The CDR3 here is CASSTDWPAGDTQYF. The CDR3 DNA is TGCGCCAGCAGCACCGACTGGCCCGCGGGGGATACGCAGTATTTT.

The chain carries TRBV6-4 and TRBJ1-6; D may be TRBD1 (6 bases). With 7 bases removed from V and 7 bases from J, the gap between germline ends came to 17 bases. The germline V gene has CDR1 MRHNA and CDR2 SNTAGT. The CDR3 extends over 15 amino acids. In DNA, the CDR3 is TGTGCCAGCAACCGAGAGGGGGTCGGAAATTCACCCCTCCACTTT. This translates into CASNREGVGNSPLHF.

V and J are TRBV5-4 and TRBJ2-5; perhaps TRBD1 as D (5 bases). This CDR3 spans 15 amino acids. The germline V and J ends were trimmed by 6 bases and 7 bases, with 22 bases remaining between them. From germline, CDR1 is SGHNT and CDR2 YYREEE (reference sequence). The CDR3 protein is CASTTFDPQGGTQYF. The CDR3 nucleotides are TGTGCCAGCACGACTTTCGACCCCCAGGGCGGGACCCAGTACTTC.

V gene TRBV5-1 combines with J gene TRBJ2-7; TRBD2 matches 8 bases. Germline CDR1 reads SGHRS; CDR2 reads YFSETQ. CDR3 length: 14 residues. With V trimmed by 4 bases and J by 0 bases, 3 bases remained unmatched. This chain's CDR3 is CASSIGTSSYEQYF. CDR3 coding DNA: TGCGCCAGCAGCATCGGGACTAGCTCCTACGAGCAGTACTTC.

This clone was observed once. The chain is built from TRBV5-5 and TRBJ2-3, with 7 bases identical to TRBD2. Germline V gives CDR1 SGHKS, CDR2 YYEKEE (reference sequence). The J segment lost 0 bases and the V segment lost 4 bases, leaving 2 bases of the junction unmatched. The CDR3 has 14 residues. CDR3 loop: CASSLSGSTDTQYF. The CDR3 nucleotides read TGTGCCAGCAGCCTTAGCGGGAGCACAGATACGCAGTATTTT.

V is TRBV19 and J is TRBJ2-7, with 8 nucleotides matching TRBD2. Germline-derived CDR1 and CDR2 are LNHDA and SQIVND (reference sequence). J lost 2 bases, V lost 0 bases, and 12 bases had no gene match. CDR3 length equals 18 residues. CDR3 protein: CASSIDGTRSSLPYEQYF. In nucleotides, the CDR3 is TGTGCCAGTAGTATAGATGGGACTAGATCTTCTCTCCCCTACGAGCAGTACTTC.

The chain links TRBV10-3 to TRBJ1-4; 10 nucleotides match TRBD1. V dropped 6 bases and J dropped 6; count of bases not matched to a gene: 1. This CDR3 is 13 amino acids long. The germline V gene has CDR1 ENHRY and CDR2 SYGVKD. Here the CDR3 DNA reads TGTGCCATCAGAGGGACAGGGGATGAAAAACTGTTTTTT. Encoded protein: CAIRGTGDEKLFF.

V gene TRBV7-8 combines with J gene TRBJ1-4, with a possible D match to TRBD1 (5 bases). The CDR3 consists of 13 residues. Per germline, CDR1 SGHVS and CDR2 FQNEAQ. Deletions cut 8 bases from V and 5 bases from J, with 12 bases between. CDR3 in amino acids: CASQGYQNEKLFF. The CDR3, as DNA: TGTGCCAGCCAGGGATACCAAAATGAAAAACTGTTTTTT.

V gene TRBV11-2 combines with J gene TRBJ1-2, with D unresolved. CDR3 length: 17 residues. The germline gives CDR1 SGHAT, CDR2 FQNNGV. Between the trimmed V and J ends, which lost 4 bases and 1 base, there was a span of 19 bases. The CDR3 region has the DNA TGTGCCAGCAGCTCCCTGGCTCGGGGAAAGGGTAACTATGGCTACACCTTC. It is translated as CASSSLARGKGNYGYTF.

J is TRBJ1-1 and V is TRBV5-1; D uncertain. CDR1 is SGHRS and CDR2 is YFSETQ in the germline V gene. V was pared by 0 bases and J by 6 bases, with 9 bases between. The CDR3 contains 13 residues. CDR3 loop: CASSLEAMAEAFF. In DNA, the CDR3 is TGCGCCAGCAGCTTGGAAGCTATGGCTGAAGCTTTCTTT.

The V and J genes are TRBV5-1 and TRBJ2-6; TRBD1 is a possible D gene (5 bases). In germline, CDR1 is SGHRS, CDR2 YFSETQ. The CDR3 runs to 17 residues. The V end lost 0 bases, the J end lost 4 bases, and 14 bases lay between the germline ends. Here the CDR3 DNA reads TGCGCCAGCAGCTTGGCCCACAGGCCCGGGGGGGCCAACGTCCTGACTTTC. Protein sequence: CASSLAHRPGGANVLTF.

The chain is built from TRBV2 and TRBJ1-4; 10 nucleotides agree with TRBD1. Germline V gives CDR1 SNHLY, CDR2 FYNNEI. CDR3 length: 16 residues. J lost 7 bases, V lost 0 bases, and 5 bases had no gene match. In DNA form, the CDR3 reads TGTGCCAGCAGTGAAGCAAAAGGGACAGGGGCTGAAAAACTGTTTTTT. This translates into CASSEAKGTGAEKLFF.

This chain connects TRBV6-6 to TRBJ2-3; D uncertain. Trimming removed 6 bases at V and 6 bases at J, with 16 bases between. This CDR3 comprises 14 residues. Germline V gene sequence: CDR1 MNHNY, CDR2 SVGAGI (reference sequence). The CDR3 is CASSLGHSPDTQYF. The CDR3, as DNA: TGTGCCAGCAGCCTTGGTCATAGCCCGGATACGCAGTATTTT.

The chain combines TRBV5-1 with TRBJ1-2; 9 bases are shared with TRBD1. J was trimmed by 5 bases and V by 5 bases; bases with no gene match: 13. The CDR3 has 16 residues. The V gene's germline CDR1 is SGHRS and CDR2 YFSETQ. CDR3 residues: CASRFGTGIFDYGYTF. In DNA, the CDR3 is TGCGCCAGCAGGTTCGGGACAGGGATTTTCGATTATGGCTACACCTTC.

The rearrangement links TRBV19 to TRBJ1-1, with D unresolved. From germline, CDR1 is LNHDA and CDR2 SQIVND (reference sequence). This CDR3 contains 16 residues. V lost 2 bases to trimming and J lost 5 bases, with 18 bases between them. The CDR3 coding sequence is TGTGCCAGTAGTATAAGGGCCGGACTCTCGATTACTGAAGCTTTCTTT. It translates to CASSIRAGLSITEAFF.

The genes are TRBV29-1 and TRBJ2-3; 10 bases are a match to TRBD2. CDR3 length: 14 amino acids. CDR1 SQVTM and CDR2 ANQGSEA come from the germline V gene. J lost 4 bases, V lost 6 bases, and 7 bases had no gene match. CDR3 residues: CSVMSGGAADTQYF. CDR3 coding DNA: TGCAGCGTGATGAGCGGGGGGGCTGCAGATACGCAGTATTTT.

This clone appeared once. The chain joins TRBV30 to TRBJ1-1; D unresolved. Trimming took off 4 bases at V and 2 bases at J, with 14 bases between the two ends. This CDR3 is 14 amino acids long. Germline V CDR1 and CDR2: GTSNPN, SVGIG (reference sequence). The CDR3 DNA reads TGTGCCTGGACCCTGGGCAGGCGAAACACTGAAGCTTTCTTT. This translates into CAWTLGRRNTEAFF.

CDR3 bases: TGTGCCTGGAGTGTACGGGGAACGTTCACTGAAGCTTTCTTT. Its protein is CAWSVRGTFTEAFF. The chain couples TRBV30 to TRBJ1-1, with unresolved D. The CDR3 runs to 14 residues. V dropped 0 bases and J dropped 4 bases, with 12 bases sitting between them. In germline, CDR1 is GTSNPN, CDR2 SVGIG (reference sequence).

The chain is built from TRBV3-1 (or the pseudogene TRBV3-2) and TRBJ1-2; tentatively, D is TRBD1 (6 bases). There are 15 residues in the CDR3. The germline V gene encodes CDR1 LGHDT and CDR2 YNNKEL (reference sequence). Trimming stripped 4 bases from V and 5 bases from J, with 17 bases between. CDR3 in amino acids: CASSPDRGEHYGYTF. The CDR3 DNA reads as TGTGCCAGCAGCCCGGACAGAGGGGAACATTATGGCTACACCTTC.

The genes are TRBV4-3 and TRBJ1-3; D is uncertain. V was cut by 1 base and J by 4 bases, with 11 bases left in between. The germline gives CDR1 LGHNA, CDR2 YSLEER. The CDR3 consists of 15 residues. CDR3 amino acids: CASSQVGDPGNTIYF. The CDR3 region has the DNA TGCGCCAGCAGCCAAGTCGGGGATCCAGGAAACACCATATATTTT.